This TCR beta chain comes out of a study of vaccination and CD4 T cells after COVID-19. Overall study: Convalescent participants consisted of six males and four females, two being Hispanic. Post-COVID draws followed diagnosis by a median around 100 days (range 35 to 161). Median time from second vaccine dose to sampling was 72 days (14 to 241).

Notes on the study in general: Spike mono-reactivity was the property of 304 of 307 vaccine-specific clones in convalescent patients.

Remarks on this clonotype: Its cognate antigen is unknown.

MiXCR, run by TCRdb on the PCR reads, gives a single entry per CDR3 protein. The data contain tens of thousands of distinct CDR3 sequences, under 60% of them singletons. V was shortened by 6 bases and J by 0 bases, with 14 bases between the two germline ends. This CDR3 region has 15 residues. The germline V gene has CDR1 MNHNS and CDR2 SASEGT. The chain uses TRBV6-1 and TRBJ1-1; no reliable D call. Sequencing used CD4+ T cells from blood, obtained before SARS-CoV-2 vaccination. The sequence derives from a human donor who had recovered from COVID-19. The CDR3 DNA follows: TGTGCCAGCAGCACTGAAGGGTGGTTGAACACTGAAGCTTTCTTT. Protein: CASSTEGWLNTEAFF.